Listed below are T cell receptor beta chains from one sample, sequenced in a study of cytomegalovirus exposure and HLA in healthy donors. Using immunoSEQ multiplex PCR, the repertoire was profiled, and TCRdb retains in-frame clones only, with some absent. The sample carries about 160,000 clones, roughly 79% recorded once. Sequenced material: PBMCs. These receptor sequences come from a woman in her fifties or sixties in good health and CMV-seronegative. Each CDR3 is given with its conserved first and last residue. Each record gives: V gene, clone size, D gene, J gene, CDR3 protein, CDR3 DNA. A D gene is named only where the DNA matches it firmly. The size entry is marked missing in some rows and otherwise reads once, few, many or a size class.

TRBV7-8,once,TRBD1,TRBJ2-6,CASSLGQDSGANVLTF,TGTGCCAGCAGCCTGGGACAGGACTCTGGGGCCAACGTCCTGACTTTC
TRBV7-2,-,-,TRBJ2-7,CASSPGGTAYEQYF,TGTGCCAGCAGCCCAGGAGGGACTGCCTACGAGCAGTACTTC
TRBV18,-,-,TRBJ1-1,CASSPGTTNTEAFF,TGTGCCAGCTCGCCCGGGACAACGAACACTGAAGCTTTCTTT
TRBV12-2,few,-,TRBJ1-5,CASRFDGTGLYSNQPQHF,TGTGCAAGTCGCTTCGACGGGACAGGCCTCTATAGCAATCAGCCCCAGCATTTT
TRBV2,-,-,TRBJ1-2,CASSEITGKHYGYTF,TGTGCCAGCAGTGAAATTACAGGGAAGCACTATGGCTACACCTTC
TRBV28,-,TRBD2,TRBJ2-1,CASSLAGGNNEQFF,TGTGCCAGCTCCCTAGCGGGAGGGAACAATGAGCAGTTCTTC
TRBV6-6,-,-,TRBJ1-4,CASSYRPGNEKLFF,TGTGCCAGCAGTTACAGACCGGGTAACGAAAAACTGTTTTTT
TRBV4-1,-,TRBD2,TRBJ2-1,CASSQDYRTSGRDREFNEQFF,TGCGCCAGCAGCCAAGATTATCGGACTAGCGGGAGGGACCGGGAATTCAATGAGCAGTTCTTC
TRBV28,-,TRBD1,TRBJ1-2,CASSPGGGQGARGYGYTF,TGTGCCAGCAGCCCTGGGGGGGGACAGGGGGCGCGAGGCTATGGCTACACCTTC
TRBV19,few,-,TRBJ1-1,CATRDNLNTEAFF,TGTGCCACCCGGGACAACTTGAACACTGAAGCTTTCTTT
TRBV15,few,TRBD2,TRBJ2-3,CATSAREAGGHVDTQYF,TGTGCCACCAGCGCACGGGAAGCGGGAGGGCATGTCGATACGCAGTATTTT
TRBV12-5,-,TRBD1,TRBJ2-1,CASGRDRGQEQFF,TGTGCTAGTGGCCGGGACAGGGGGCAGGAGCAGTTCTTC
TRBV14,-,-,TRBJ1-1,CASSLGGFEAFF,TGTGCCAGCAGCCTCGGGGGGTTCGAAGCTTTCTTT
TRBV19,few,TRBD1,TRBJ1-1,CASSPTGGNTEAFF,TGTGCCAGTAGTCCCACAGGGGGAAACACTGAAGCTTTCTTT
TRBV4-3,-,-,TRBJ2-3,CASSQDSGYTDTQYF,TGCGCCAGCAGCCAAGATTCGGGGTACACAGATACGCAGTATTTT
TRBV18,-,-,TRBJ1-3,CASSPGAPVFSGNTIYF,TGTGCCAGCTCACCGGGGGCCCCCGTGTTTTCTGGAAACACCATATATTTT
TRBV7-6,once,-,TRBJ1-3,CASSLTPGGQYSGNTIYF,TGTGCCAGCAGCTTAACCCCGGGAGGACAGTACTCTGGAAACACCATATATTTT
TRBV6-1,-,-,TRBJ1-6,CAGSEGRTRNFPLHF,TGTGCCGGCAGTGAGGGGAGGACACGGAATTTCCCCCTCCACTTT
TRBV5-1,few,TRBD1,TRBJ1-6,CASRTGDSPLHF,TGCGCCAGTCGGACAGGGGATTCACCCCTCCACTTT
TRBV9,-,TRBD2,TRBJ2-7,CASSVASGAGAYEQYF,TGTGCCAGCAGCGTAGCGTCGGGTGCGGGGGCCTACGAGCAGTACTTC
TRBV5-4,-,TRBD2,TRBJ2-3,CASSLRAGGYTDTQYF,TGTGCCAGCAGCCTTAGGGCGGGGGGGTACACAGATACGCAGTATTTT
TRBV11-3,-,TRBD2,TRBJ2-3,CASSLMGGGSDTQYF,TGTGCCAGCAGCCTTATGGGCGGGGGGTCGGATACGCAGTATTTT
TRBV6-5,-,-,TRBJ2-2,CASRPFYSDPGELFF,TGTGCCAGCAGGCCCTTCTACAGTGACCCCGGGGAGCTGTTTTTT
TRBV5-8,-,-,TRBJ1-4,CASSLQGATNEKLFF,TGTGCCAGCAGCTTGCAGGGTGCAACTAATGAAAAACTGTTTTTT
TRBV7-2,-,TRBD1,TRBJ1-2,CASSPPRGQGVGYTF,TGTGCCAGCAGCCCACCCAGGGGACAGGGTGTTGGCTACACCTTC
TRBV19,-,-,TRBJ2-2,CASSIVQNTGELFF,TGTGCCAGTAGTATAGTCCAGAACACCGGGGAGCTGTTTTTT
TRBV10-3,few,-,TRBJ2-1,CAISRQTHEQFF,TGTGCCATCAGTAGACAGACCCATGAGCAGTTCTTC
TRBV12-1,-,-,TRBJ2-1,CASSPGLYNEQFF,TGTGCCAGCAGCCCGGGACTCTACAATGAGCAGTTCTTC
TRBV7-9,-,TRBD1,TRBJ2-1,CASSLHGTDNEQFF,TGTGCCAGCAGCTTACACGGGACAGACAATGAGCAGTTCTTC
TRBV6-1,-,-,TRBJ2-1,CASTPDSHNEQFF,TGTGCCAGCACTCCCGACAGCCACAATGAGCAGTTCTTC
TRBV7-9,-,-,TRBJ1-1,CASSPQENTEAFF,TGTGCCAGCAGCCCACAGGAGAACACTGAAGCTTTCTTT
TRBV11-2,-,-,TRBJ1-2,CASSLEGALLYGYTF,TGTGCCAGCAGCTTAGAAGGGGCCCTGCTCTATGGCTACACCTTC
TRBV7-3,few,-,TRBJ2-5,CASSFTSGPQETQYF,TGTGCCAGCAGCTTTACTAGTGGGCCCCAAGAGACCCAGTACTTC
TRBV5-1,once,TRBD1,TRBJ1-1,CASSFGQGATLNTEAFF,TGCGCCAGCAGCTTCGGACAGGGGGCTACTTTGAACACTGAAGCTTTCTTT
TRBV7-9,-,-,TRBJ1-2,CASSPDSLLNYGYTF,TGTGCCAGCAGCCCCGACAGTCTATTAAACTATGGCTACACCTTC
TRBV15,once,TRBD1,TRBJ1-3,CATSGPGQGVPTLSGNTIYF,TGTGCCACCAGCGGACCGGGACAGGGGGTCCCCACCCTCTCTGGAAACACCATATATTTT
TRBV19,-,-,TRBJ2-5,CASSIGGARETQYF,TGTGCCAGTAGTATCGGAGGGGCGCGGGAGACCCAGTACTTC
TRBV18,-,-,TRBJ1-3,CASSPRPQDSVSGNTIYF,TGTGCCAGCTCACCCCGGCCGCAAGACAGTGTCTCTGGAAACACCATATATTTT
TRBV28,-,TRBD2,TRBJ2-1,CASTRLAGNEQFF,TGTGCCAGCACTAGACTAGCGGGGAATGAGCAGTTCTTC
TRBV15,once,TRBD1,TRBJ2-2,CATSKLGQGAGELFF,TGTGCCACCAGCAAGCTGGGACAGGGAGCCGGGGAGCTGTTTTTT
TRBV27,-,-,TRBJ2-7,CASSLSYGGAYEQYF,TGTGCCAGCAGTTTATCTTATGGGGGCGCATACGAGCAGTACTTC
TRBV5-6,-,-,TRBJ1-2,CASSPRTVYGYTF,TGTGCCAGCAGCCCCCGGACAGTTTATGGCTACACCTTC
TRBV19,-,TRBD1,TRBJ2-7,CASSIDEDRFYSYEQYF,TGTGCCAGTAGTATAGACGAGGACAGGTTCTACTCCTACGAGCAGTACTTC
TRBV18,-,-,TRBJ1-1,CASSPTRIFRQGANTEAFF,TGTGCCAGCTCACCAACGAGGATCTTTCGCCAGGGCGCGAACACTGAAGCTTTCTTT
TRBV28,-,-,TRBJ1-1,CASFRPDSNTEAFF,TGTGCCTCTTTTCGGCCCGACAGTAACACTGAAGCTTTCTTT
TRBV4-3,-,-,TRBJ2-1,CASSQLQGNEQFF,TGCGCCAGCAGCCAGTTACAGGGCAATGAGCAGTTCTTC
TRBV29-1,-,-,TRBJ2-7,CSVRGVGTVGYEQYF,TGCAGCGTTAGAGGCGTCGGGACTGTGGGTTACGAGCAGTACTTC
TRBV11-2,-,-,TRBJ2-1,CASSPETNNEQFF,TGTGCCAGCAGCCCAGAGACTAACAATGAGCAGTTCTTC
TRBV4-3,-,-,TRBJ1-2,CASSQDLYPINYGYTF,TGCGCCAGCAGCCAAGATTTGTATCCTATTAACTATGGCTACACCTTC
TRBV18,-,-,TRBJ1-4,CASSPPQGSNEKLFF,TGTGCCAGCTCACCACCCCAGGGTTCGAATGAAAAACTGTTTTTT
TRBV11-2,-,-,TRBJ1-1,CASSRRDGTEAFF,TGTGCCAGCAGCCGACGGGATGGTACTGAAGCTTTCTTT
TRBV9,-,TRBD1,TRBJ2-2,CASSRQTGTGELFF,TGTGCCAGCAGCCGACAGACAGGGACCGGGGAGCTGTTTTTT
TRBV6-5,-,-,TRBJ1-1,CASSYGELGTEAFF,TGTGCCAGCAGTTACGGTGAGCTCGGCACTGAAGCTTTCTTT